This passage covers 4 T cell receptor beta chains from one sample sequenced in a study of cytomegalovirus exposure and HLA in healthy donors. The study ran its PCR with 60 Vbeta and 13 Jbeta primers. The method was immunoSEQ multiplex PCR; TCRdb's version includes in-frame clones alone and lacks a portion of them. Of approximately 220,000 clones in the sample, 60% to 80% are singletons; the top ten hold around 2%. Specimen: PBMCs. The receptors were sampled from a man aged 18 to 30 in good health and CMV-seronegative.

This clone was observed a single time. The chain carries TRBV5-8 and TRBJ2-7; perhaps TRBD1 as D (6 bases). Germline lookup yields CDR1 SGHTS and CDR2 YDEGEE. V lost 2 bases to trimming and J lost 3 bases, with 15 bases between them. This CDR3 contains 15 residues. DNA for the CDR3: TGTGCCAGCAGCTTTTCCGGGACAAACTTCTACGAGCAGTACTTC. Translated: CASSFSGTNFYEQYF.

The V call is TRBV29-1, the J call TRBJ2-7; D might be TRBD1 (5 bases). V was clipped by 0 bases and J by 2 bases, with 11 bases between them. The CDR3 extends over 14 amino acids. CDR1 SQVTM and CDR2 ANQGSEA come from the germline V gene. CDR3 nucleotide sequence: TGCAGCGTTGAAGATCGGCAGGGAACCTACGAGCAGTACTTC. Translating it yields CSVEDRQGTYEQYF.

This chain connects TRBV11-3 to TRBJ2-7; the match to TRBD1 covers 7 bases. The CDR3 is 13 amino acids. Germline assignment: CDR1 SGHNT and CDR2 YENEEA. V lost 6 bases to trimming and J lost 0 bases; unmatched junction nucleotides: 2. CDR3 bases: TGTGCCAGCAGTAGGGACAGCTCCTACGAGCAGTACTTC. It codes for CASSRDSSYEQYF. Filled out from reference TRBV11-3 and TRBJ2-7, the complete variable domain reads EAGVVQSPRYKIIEKKQPVAFWCNPISGHNTLYWYLQNLGQGPELLIRYENEEAVDDSQLPKDRFSAERLKGVDSTLKIQPAELGDSAVYLCASSRDSSYEQYFGPGTRLTVT.

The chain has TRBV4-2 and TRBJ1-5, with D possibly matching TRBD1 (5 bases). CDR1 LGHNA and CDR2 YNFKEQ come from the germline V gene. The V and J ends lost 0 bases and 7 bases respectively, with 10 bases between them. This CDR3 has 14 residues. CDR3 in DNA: TGTGCCAGCAGCCAAGATTGGGGGGTCCAGCCCCAGCATTTT. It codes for CASSQDWGVQPQHF.